The 30 T cell receptor beta chains presented below share a single source sample, sequenced in a study of regulatory and conventional T cells in RAG deficiency. The data were produced by immunoSEQ multiplex PCR, yet TCRdb's version contains in-frame clones alone and is incomplete. In the table there are about 50,000 clones, 75% to 90% of which are singletons. Genomic DNA came from blood conventional CD4+ T cells gated CD25-low CD127-high. This sample was shared with a second study, whose subject was regulatory T cells. As reported in that work: Amplification used 52 TRBV primers and 13 TRBJ primers.

The sample taken for sequencing was CD4+ effector T cells sorted from blood. These receptors were obtained from a human donor in good health.

Comment on this clone: In the same sample, other DNA sequences code for this CDR3. This chain uses TRBV5-1 with TRBJ1-5; weak D call: TRBD1 (6 bases). Germline V gene data show CDR1 as SGHRS and CDR2 as YFSETQ. V lost 4 bases, J lost 0 bases, and 11 bases lay in between. This CDR3 spans 15 amino acids. CDR3 sequence reads: CASSLQGNSNQPQHF. In DNA form, the CDR3 reads TGCGCCAGCAGCCTACAGGGAAATAGCAATCAGCCCCAGCATTTT.

This clone was found once. This chain's CDR3 is CASSLIPGDPNYGYTF. The CDR3 nucleotides read TGTGCCAGCAGCTTAATCCCAGGGGACCCCAACTATGGCTACACCTTC. The chain joins TRBV7-3 to TRBJ1-2; possible D gene TRBD1, 6 bases. Between the trimmed V and J ends, which lost 1 base and 2 bases, there was a span of 14 bases. Germline CDR1 reads SGHTA; CDR2 reads FQGTGA. This CDR3 is 16 amino acids long.

CDR3: CASSFQGSGANVLTF. The CDR3, as DNA: TGCGCCAGCAGCTTCCAGGGGTCTGGGGCCAACGTCCTGACTTTC. The chain joins TRBV5-1 to TRBJ2-6; tentative D call: TRBD1 (6 bases). Trimming cost V 2 bases and J 1 base, with 7 bases left between them. Germline V gene data show CDR1 as SGHRS and CDR2 as YFSETQ. This CDR3 comprises 15 residues.

The J gene is TRBJ2-7, the V gene TRBV5-8, with a possible D match to TRBD2 (7 bases). V lost 6 bases, J lost 2 bases, and 15 bases lay in between. This CDR3 contains 14 residues. Looked up from germline, CDR1 is SGHTS and CDR2 is YDEGEE. The CDR3 sequence: CASNRGASTYEQYF. The CDR3 nucleotides read TGTGCCAGCAACCGGGGGGCGAGCACCTACGAGCAGTACTTC.

The V gene is TRBV7-9, the J gene TRBJ1-2, with 8 bases lining up with TRBD1. The V gene's germline CDR1 is SEHNR and CDR2 FQNEAQ (reference sequence). Trimming took 3 bases from V and 2 from J; bases not matched to a gene: 2. The CDR3 is made up of 14 amino acids. The CDR3 loop reads CASSLTGANYGYTF. The CDR3 DNA is TGTGCCAGCAGCTTGACAGGGGCGAACTATGGCTACACCTTC.

The V call is TRBV7-9, the J call TRBJ2-3, with 12 bases aligning to TRBD2. CDR1 is SEHNR and CDR2 is FQNEAQ in the germline V gene (reference sequence). With V trimmed by 3 bases and J by 0 bases, 1 base remained unmatched. This CDR3 region has 16 residues. This CDR3 reads CASSFGTSGSTDTQYF. CDR3 nucleotide sequence: TGTGCCAGCAGCTTTGGGACTAGCGGGAGCACAGATACGCAGTATTTT.

The chain recombines TRBV2 with TRBJ2-1; 7 positions agree with TRBD1. In germline, CDR1 is SNHLY, CDR2 FYNNEI. J was trimmed by 7 bases and V by 11 bases; bases with no gene match: 14. The CDR3 is 14 residues long. This CDR3 reads CAGTLGQLGNEQFF. CDR3 nucleotide sequence: TGTGCCGGAACTTTGGGACAGTTAGGAAATGAGCAGTTCTTC.

V is TRBV20-1 and J is TRBJ1-2; D perhaps matches TRBD1 (5 bases). Germline-derived CDR1 and CDR2 are DFQATT and SNEGSKA (reference sequence). The CDR3 consists of 10 residues. The V gene lost 6 bases and the J gene lost 10 bases, with 12 bases spanning the gap. CDR3 bases: TGCAGTGCGCCGAGGGGCCCCTACACCTTC. This translates into CSAPRGPYTF.

V is TRBV30 and J is TRBJ2-5; TRBD2 matches 15 bases. CDR1 is GTSNPN, CDR2 SVGIG, per germline (reference sequence). The V gene end was trimmed by 1 base and the J gene end by 2 bases; junction bases not matched to a gene: 2. The CDR3 covers 16 residues. This CDR3 is CAWSGGLAGGQETQYF. The CDR3, as DNA: TGTGCCTGGAGTGGAGGACTAGCGGGAGGGCAAGAGACCCAGTACTTC.

The chain joins TRBV6-5 to TRBJ1-1, with D possibly matching TRBD1 (6 bases). This CDR3 spans 14 amino acids. From germline, CDR1 is MNHEY and CDR2 SVGAGI. V was clipped by 6 bases and J by 0 bases, with 11 bases between them. The CDR3 loop is CASSDRSMNTEAFF. The CDR3 coding sequence is TGTGCCAGCAGCGACAGGTCCATGAACACTGAAGCTTTCTTT.

The V call is TRBV7-6, the J call TRBJ1-2, with 7 bases identical to TRBD1. The CDR3 runs 14 residues. Germline loops: CDR1 SGHVS, CDR2 FNYEAQ. J was trimmed by 4 bases and V by 5 bases; bases with no gene match: 7. CDR3 nucleotide sequence: TGTGCCAGCAGCCCCGGTGGGGACAGCTATGGCTACACCTTC. Translation: CASSPGGDSYGYTF.

This rearrangement joins TRBV7-9 to TRBJ2-2, with D tentatively TRBD2 (6 bases). Germline values: CDR1 SEHNR, CDR2 FQNEAQ (reference sequence). This CDR3 is built from 15 residues. The V end lost 2 bases, the J end lost 5 bases, and 12 bases lay between the germline ends. CDR3 protein: CASSLSGTETGELFF. The CDR3 coding sequence is TGTGCCAGCAGCTTATCAGGGACTGAAACCGGGGAGCTGTTTTTT.

V gene TRBV7-9 combines with J gene TRBJ2-7; D not certain. CDR3 length: 15 residues. Germline lookup yields CDR1 SEHNR and CDR2 FQNEAQ (reference sequence). Deletions cut 1 base from V and 0 bases from J, with 10 bases between. The CDR3 is CASSLGARSSYEQYF. As DNA, the CDR3 is TGTGCCAGCAGCTTAGGGGCAAGGAGCTCCTACGAGCAGTACTTC.

The V and J genes are TRBV20-1 and TRBJ1-1; D gene unclear. CDR1 and CDR2 from the germline V gene are DFQATT and SNEGSKA (reference sequence). Trimming removed 7 bases from V and 5 bases from J, with 8 bases in between. The CDR3 has 10 amino acids. CDR3 nucleotide sequence: TGCAGTGTCCCGGGGACTGAAGCTTTCTTT. Residues: CSVPGTEAFF.

The chain uses TRBV19 and TRBJ2-4; either TRBD1 or TRBD2 may supply D (5 bases each). The V end lost 10 bases, the J end lost 0 bases, and 16 bases lay between the germline ends. CDR1 LNHDA and CDR2 SQIVND come from the germline V gene (reference sequence). CDR3 length equals 15 residues. The CDR3 sequence is CATSRGDLAKNIQYF. The CDR3 coding sequence is TGTGCCACTAGCCGAGGGGACCTAGCCAAAAACATTCAGTACTTC.

The chain links TRBV6-5 to TRBJ2-5; no firm D call. The V gene's germline CDR1 is MNHEY and CDR2 SVGAGI. V was cut by 7 bases and J by 5 bases, with 17 bases left in between. The CDR3 runs 14 residues. In DNA form, the CDR3 reads TGTGCCAGCACTCCTCCCGGCGGAGTGGAGACCCAGTACTTC. It encodes CASTPPGGVETQYF.

The chain has TRBV6-1 and TRBJ2-5, with TRBD1 matching over 9 bases. The closer fit of TRBJ2-7 to the DNA end suggests the J call may be wrong. This CDR3 spans 14 amino acids. Germline assignment: CDR1 MNHNS and CDR2 SASEGT. CDR3 sequence: CASSVGTGYPEQYF. CDR3 in DNA: TGTGCCAGCAGTGTTGGGACAGGGTACCCCGAGCAGTACTTC.

This clone was seen a single time. The chain uses TRBV5-6 and TRBJ2-3, with unresolved D. Germline V gene data show CDR1 as SGHDT and CDR2 as YYEEEE. The CDR3 covers 12 residues. Deletions cut 4 bases from V and 4 bases from J, with 7 bases between. The CDR3 region has the DNA TGTGCCAGCAGCACCATAGCAGATACGCAGTATTTT. It codes for CASSTIADTQYF.

This clone was seen a single time. V and J are TRBV19 and TRBJ1-1; 8 bases are a match to TRBD1. The CDR3 has 14 residues. Germline-derived CDR1 and CDR2 are LNHDA and SQIVND (reference sequence). The V and J ends lost 8 bases and 1 base, in that order; junction bases with no gene match: 6. This CDR3 reads CASWLGTGNTEAFF. The CDR3 DNA is TGTGCCAGTTGGCTAGGGACAGGGAACACTGAAGCTTTCTTT.

This chain uses TRBV19 with TRBJ1-2; D not certain. Germline CDR1 LNHDA, CDR2 SQIVND (reference sequence). V lost 3 bases and J 2 bases, leaving 22 bases between the germline ends. This CDR3 is built from 18 residues. This chain's CDR3 is CASSMRGSRAPTNYGYTF. The CDR3 DNA follows: TGTGCCAGTAGTATGAGAGGGAGTAGAGCCCCGACGAACTATGGCTACACCTTC.

The chain uses TRBV7-2 and TRBJ1-6; possible D gene TRBD1, 6 bases. Germline CDR1 and CDR2: SGHTA and FQGNSA. The CDR3 has 15 amino acids. With 0 bases removed from V and 7 bases from J, the gap between germline ends came to 10 bases. The CDR3 bases are TGTGCCAGCAGCTTAGCCCGGACAGAGAATTCACCCCTCCACTTT. Amino acid sequence: CASSLARTENSPLHF.

The chain carries TRBV6-1 and TRBJ1-2; possible D gene TRBD1, 6 bases. V was cut by 0 bases and J by 4 bases, with 15 bases left in between. The CDR3 covers 16 residues. Germline V gene lookup returns CDR1 MNHNS and CDR2 SASEGT. CDR3: CASSEAAGGGGYGYTF. In DNA form, the CDR3 reads TGTGCCAGCAGTGAAGCGGCGGGGGGCGGAGGCTATGGCTACACCTTC.

The DNA for the CDR3 is TGTGCCAGTTGTTGGTCTCTAAGACTTAGCAATCAGCCCCAGCATTTT. Protein: CASCWSLRLSNQPQHF. V and J are TRBV28 and TRBJ1-5; no clear D. Germline V lookup: CDR1 MDHEN, CDR2 SYDVKM. The V gene lost 9 bases and the J gene lost 0 bases, with 18 bases spanning the gap. The CDR3 extends over 16 amino acids. The full variable domain, rest sourced from reference TRBV28 and TRBJ1-5, is DVKVTQSSRYLVKRTGEKVFLECVQDMDHENMFWYRQDPGLGLRLIYFSYDVKMKEKGDIPEGYSVSREKKERFSLILESASTNQTSMYLCASCWSLRLSNQPQHFGDGTRLSIL.

The chain employs TRBV6-6 and TRBJ1-5; TRBD1 agrees at 7 bases. V trimming: 5 bases; J trimming: 6 bases; junction bases outside the gene matches: 7. The CDR3 is 14 residues long. Looked up from germline, CDR1 is MNHNY and CDR2 is SVGAGI (reference sequence). In DNA, the CDR3 is TGTGCCAGCAGTGACGCCGACAGGGTTCAGCCCCAGCATTTT. Translation: CASSDADRVQPQHF.

In the case of this clone: A junction boundary mismatches the germline segment, possibly from a read error. Additional DNA sequences in this sample encode the identical CDR3. The chain combines TRBV7-9 with TRBJ2-3; 8 bases line up with TRBD2. CDR1 is SEHNR, CDR2 FQNEAQ, per germline (reference sequence). CDR3 length equals 16 residues. The CDR3 DNA reads as TGTGCTAGCAGTCCTGGGCTAGCGGGCGTCACAGATACGCAGTATTTT. It encodes CASSPGLAGVTDTQYF.

The rearrangement uses TRBV10-1 and TRBJ2-2; the D is unclear. This CDR3 region has 12 residues. Deletions cut 7 bases from V and 0 bases from J, with 3 bases between. The V gene's germline CDR1 is WNHNN and CDR2 SYGVQD (reference sequence). This chain's CDR3 is CASTSNTGELFF. The CDR3 DNA sequence: TGCGCCAGCACTTCGAACACCGGGGAGCTGTTTTTT.

The V and J genes are TRBV27 and TRBJ2-2; D possibly uses TRBD1 or TRBD2 (5 bases each). Germline values: CDR1 MNHEY, CDR2 SMNVEV (reference sequence). The V end lost 5 bases, the J end lost 5 bases, and 15 bases lay between the germline ends. The CDR3 consists of 15 residues. The CDR3 nucleotides are TGTGCCAGCAGTCTCGGGACCGTGAAGACCGGGGAGCTGTTTTTT. Amino acids: CASSLGTVKTGELFF.

The rearrangement uses TRBV9 and TRBJ2-6; no reliable D call. Germline V gives CDR1 SGDLS, CDR2 YYNGEE. Trimming pared 0 bases from V and 4 bases from J, leaving 8 bases between. CDR3 length: 15 residues. DNA of the CDR3: TGTGCCAGCAGCGTAGCTACTCGCGGGGCCAACGTCCTGACTTTC. Residues: CASSVATRGANVLTF.

This chain uses TRBV27 with TRBJ2-1, with a tentative D call TRBD2 (6 bases). The CDR3 is made up of 15 amino acids. Trimming shortened V by 5 bases and J by 5 bases, and 16 bases separated the two germline ends. From germline, CDR1 is MNHEY and CDR2 SMNVEV (reference sequence). The CDR3 reads CASSPRDLANNEQFF. CDR3 in DNA: TGTGCCAGCAGTCCCCGGGACTTGGCCAACAATGAGCAGTTCTTC.

The chain has TRBV27 and TRBJ2-6, with 11 bases fitting TRBD2. The germline CDR1 and CDR2 sequences are MNHEY and SMNVEV (reference sequence). The junction had 8 bases not matched to a gene; V was cut back by 5 bases and J by 14 bases. The CDR3 runs 14 residues. The CDR3 sequence is CASSRLAGTPLLTF. The CDR3 DNA follows: TGTGCCAGCAGTCGACTAGCGGGAACCCCTCTCCTGACTTTC.